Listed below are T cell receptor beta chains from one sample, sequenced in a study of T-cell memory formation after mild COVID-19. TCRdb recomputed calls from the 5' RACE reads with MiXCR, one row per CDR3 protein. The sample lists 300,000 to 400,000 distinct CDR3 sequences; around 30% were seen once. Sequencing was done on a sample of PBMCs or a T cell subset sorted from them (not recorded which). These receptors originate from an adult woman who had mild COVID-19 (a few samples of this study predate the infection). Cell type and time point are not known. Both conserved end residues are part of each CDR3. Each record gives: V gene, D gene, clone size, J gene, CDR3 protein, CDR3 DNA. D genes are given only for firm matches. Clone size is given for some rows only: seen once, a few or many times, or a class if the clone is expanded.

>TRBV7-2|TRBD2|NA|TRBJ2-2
CASSIAGVSTGELFF
TGTGCCAGCAGTATAGCGGGAGTTTCCACCGGGGAGCTGTTTTTT
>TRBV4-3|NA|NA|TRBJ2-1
CASSHPIAGDNEQFF
TGCGCCAGCAGCCACCCCATTGCTGGGGACAATGAGCAGTTCTTC
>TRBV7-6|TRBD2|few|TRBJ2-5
CASSFVPGLAGDGEETQYF
TGTGCCAGCAGCTTTGTTCCAGGACTAGCGGGAGATGGGGAAGAGACCCAGTACTTC
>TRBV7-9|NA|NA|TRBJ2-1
CASSLDANPGTQQFF
TGTGCCAGCAGCTTAGATGCGAACCCCGGGACTCAGCAGTTCTTC
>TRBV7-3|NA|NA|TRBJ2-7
CASSLELMSSYEQYF
TGTGCCAGCAGCTTAGAGCTCATGAGCTCCTACGAGCAGTACTTC
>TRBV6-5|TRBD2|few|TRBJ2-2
CASSPPLAGSNTGELFF
TGTGCCAGCAGTCCCCCCCTAGCGGGAAGTAACACCGGGGAGCTGTTTTTT
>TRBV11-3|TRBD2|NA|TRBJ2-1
CASSFGLAGGPEQFF
TGTGCCAGCAGCTTCGGACTAGCGGGAGGACCGGAGCAGTTCTTC
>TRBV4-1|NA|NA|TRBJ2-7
CASSQDGYGYEQYF
TGCGCCAGCAGCCAAGATGGTTACGGCTACGAGCAGTACTTC
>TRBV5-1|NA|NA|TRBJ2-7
CASSGEGGGEQYF
TGCGCCAGCAGTGGAGAGGGAGGTGGCGAGCAGTACTTC
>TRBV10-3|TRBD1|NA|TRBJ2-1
CAIRSTGDDEQFF
TGTGCCATCAGATCTACAGGGGATGATGAGCAGTTCTTC
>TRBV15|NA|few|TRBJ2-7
CATSSRESHEQYF
TGTGCCACCAGCAGCCGGGAGTCCCACGAGCAGTACTTC
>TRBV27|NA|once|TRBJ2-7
CARSPGHSYEQYF
TGTGCCAGAAGTCCGGGCCACTCCTACGAGCAGTACTTC
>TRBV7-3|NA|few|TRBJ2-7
CASSSSEGYEQYF
TGTGCCAGCAGCTCCAGCGAGGGGTACGAGCAGTACTTC
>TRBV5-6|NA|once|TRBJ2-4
CASSLGRNIQYF
TGTGCCAGCAGCTTGGGGAGAAACATTCAGTACTTC
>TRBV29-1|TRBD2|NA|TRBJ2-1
CSVEDRGLVVEQFF
TGCAGCGTTGAAGATAGGGGACTAGTTGTTGAGCAGTTCTTC
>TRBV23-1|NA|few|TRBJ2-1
CASSQAQGKPNEQFF
TGCGCCAGCAGTCAAGCCCAGGGTAAACCCAATGAGCAGTTCTTC
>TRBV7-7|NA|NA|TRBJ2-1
CASSSTLTSSYNEQFF
TGTGCTAGCAGCTCCACCCTGACGAGCTCCTACAATGAGCAGTTCTTC
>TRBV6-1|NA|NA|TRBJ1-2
CASSVTYGYTF
TGTGCCAGCAGTGTTACCTATGGCTACACCTTC
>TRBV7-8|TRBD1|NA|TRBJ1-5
CASSHNPTGDQPQHF
TGTGCCAGCAGCCATAATCCGACAGGGGATCAGCCCCAGCATTTT
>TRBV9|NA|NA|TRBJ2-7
CASSVDVVAYEQYF
TGTGCCAGCAGCGTAGACGTTGTAGCCTACGAGCAGTACTTC
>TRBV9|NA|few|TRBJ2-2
CASSTHPGELFF
TGTGCCAGCAGCACTCATCCCGGGGAGCTGTTTTTT
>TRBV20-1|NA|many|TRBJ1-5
CSARAGPVSQPQHF
TGCAGTGCTAGAGCTGGGCCGGTTAGTCAGCCCCAGCATTTT
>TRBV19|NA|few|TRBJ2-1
CASMTGLGNEQFF
TGTGCCAGTATGACGGGTTTAGGCAATGAGCAGTTCTTC